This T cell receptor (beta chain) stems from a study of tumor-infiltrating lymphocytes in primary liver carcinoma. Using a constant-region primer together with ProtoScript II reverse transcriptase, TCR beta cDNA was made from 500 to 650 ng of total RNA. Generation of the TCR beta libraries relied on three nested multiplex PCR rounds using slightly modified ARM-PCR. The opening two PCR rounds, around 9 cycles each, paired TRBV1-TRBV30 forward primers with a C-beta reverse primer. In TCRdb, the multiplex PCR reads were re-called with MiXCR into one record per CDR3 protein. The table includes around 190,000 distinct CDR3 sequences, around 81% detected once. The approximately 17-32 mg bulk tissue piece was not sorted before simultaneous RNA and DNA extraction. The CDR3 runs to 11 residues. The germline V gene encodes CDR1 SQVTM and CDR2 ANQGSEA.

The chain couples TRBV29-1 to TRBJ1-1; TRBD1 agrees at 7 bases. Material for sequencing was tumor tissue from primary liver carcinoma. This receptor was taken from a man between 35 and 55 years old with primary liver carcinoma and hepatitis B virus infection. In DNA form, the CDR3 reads TGCAACACCTACAGGGGCACTGAAGCTTTCTTT. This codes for CNTYRGTEAFF.